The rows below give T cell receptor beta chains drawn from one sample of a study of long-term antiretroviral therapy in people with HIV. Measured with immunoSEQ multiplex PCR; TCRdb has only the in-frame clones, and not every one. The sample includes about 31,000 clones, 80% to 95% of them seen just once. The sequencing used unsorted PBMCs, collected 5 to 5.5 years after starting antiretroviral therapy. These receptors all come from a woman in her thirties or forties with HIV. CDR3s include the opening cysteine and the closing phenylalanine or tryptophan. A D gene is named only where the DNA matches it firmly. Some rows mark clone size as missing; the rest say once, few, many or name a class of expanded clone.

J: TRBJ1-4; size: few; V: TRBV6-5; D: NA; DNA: TGTGCCAGCAGTTTGACGCGGACAACAAAAAATGAAAAACTGTTTTTT; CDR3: CASSLTRTTKNEKLFF
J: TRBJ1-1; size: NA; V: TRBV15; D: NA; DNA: TGTGCCACCAGCAGAGTAGGGGGAGCTGAAGCTTTCTTT; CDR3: CATSRVGGAEAFF
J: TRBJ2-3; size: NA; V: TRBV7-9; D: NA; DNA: TGTGCCAGCAGCGCCATATACCCGAGCACAGATACGCAGTATTTT; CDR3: CASSAIYPSTDTQYF
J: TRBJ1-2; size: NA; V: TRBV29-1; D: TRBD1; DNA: TGCAGCGTGGCTACAGGGGACTATGGCTACACCTTC; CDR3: CSVATGDYGYTF
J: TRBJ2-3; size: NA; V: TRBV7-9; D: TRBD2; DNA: TGTGCCAGCAGCTGGATAGCGGGGGGCCCAGATACGCAGTATTTT; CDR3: CASSWIAGGPDTQYF
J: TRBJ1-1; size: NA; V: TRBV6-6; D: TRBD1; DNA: TGTGCCAGCAGAGAACAGGGGGCCCCTGAAGCTTTCTTT; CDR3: CASREQGAPEAFF
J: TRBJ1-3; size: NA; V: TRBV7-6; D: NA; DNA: TGTGCCAGCAGCCCATTCGGGGGGACTGGAAACACCATATATTTT; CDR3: CASSPFGGTGNTIYF
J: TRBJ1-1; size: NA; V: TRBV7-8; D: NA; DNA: TGTGCCAGCAGCTTCCCCTGGGAGATGAACACTGACGAAGCTTTCTTT; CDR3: CASSFPWEMNTDEAFF
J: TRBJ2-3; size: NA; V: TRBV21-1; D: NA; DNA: TGTGCCAGCAGAATTAGCGGGAGTCGCGCAGATACGCAGTATTTT; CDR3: CASRISGSRADTQYF
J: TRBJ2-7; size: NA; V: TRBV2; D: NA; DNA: TGTGCCAGCAGGAGAACGGTAGCGGAGCTCTACGAGCAGTACTTC; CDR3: CASRRTVAELYEQYF